Listed below are T cell receptor beta chains from one sample, sequenced in a study of human thymus T cells. Measured with immunoSEQ multiplex PCR; TCRdb has only the in-frame clones, and not every one. This table holds about 50,000 clones, around 93% found once. The sample comprised blood. The receptors stem from a girl less than two years old with a congenital heart defect but otherwise immunologically healthy. Each CDR3 is given with its conserved first and last residue.

V	CDR3
TRBV28	CASSLAGGVPYEQYF
TRBV9	CASSVGGGANYGYTF
TRBV19	CASSRDRAETQYF
TRBV4-1	CASSQIPAGDYEQYF
TRBV6-4	CASSDGREENGYTF
TRBV11-2	CASRLRREETQYF
TRBV23-1	CARTLSAYPNTGELFF
TRBV18	CASSPSIWDRGVTYEQYF
TRBV7-3	CASSILPGLAYNEQFF
TRBV9	CASSVRESYGYTF
TRBV30	CAWSGGRKGNEQFF
TRBV27	CASSPRATPLRQYF
TRBV9	CASSGGGFYTQYF
TRBV27	CASSLRGNPTYNEQFF
TRBV7-2	CASSLLGLAHNEQFF
TRBV7-9	CASSYIDEQFF
TRBV4-2	CASSHRPGSASYEQYF
TRBV5-4	CASGLTTEAFF
TRBV19	CASSQPGWSNTEAFF
TRBV5-1	CASSLGVLWGGDEQYF
TRBV21-1	CASSKSSGRAEETQYF